Reported below is one T cell receptor (beta chain). This clonotype was picked up many times. Its specific antigen is unknown. Within one base of it there is no much larger clone, and no base qualities were kept. The CDR3 sequence holds 12 residues, the cysteine and phenylalanine included. Only the CDR3 portion is preserved as DNA: 36 bases, with reading frame beginning at the first base. CDR1 and CDR2 (SGHRS, YFSETQ) derive from the germline V gene. Trimming leaves V shorter by 4 bases and J shorter by 9 bases, with the junction holding 4 bases beyond the gene matches. These data come from a study of T-cell reconstitution after alpha-beta-depleted transplantation in children (TCRdb year 2016). Context from the whole study: T-cell immune reconstitution after TCRalphabeta/CD19-depleted allogeneic hematopoietic cell transplantation in children was quantitatively tracked in the study by means of TCR repertoire profiling.

Interpreted using the paper, the treatment or condition label stands for: allogeneic hematopoietic cell transplantation with graft depleted of TCRalphabeta T cells and CD19 B cells. The children who served as transplant recipients had been given grafts of TCRalphabeta/CD19-depleted allogeneic hematopoietic cells. Libraries were constructed by PCR. The sequencer listed for this sample is Illumina HiSeq 2500. To normalize quantification of the TCRbeta repertoire, the TCR libraries were built with molecular barcoding that relied on unique molecular identifiers. TCRdb reprocessing: public reads trimmed at Q25 with fastp, clones called with MiXCR, in-frame beta chains kept. Rows merge per CDR3 protein into single entries with the most common DNA and genes. This sample is represented by 200,000 to 250,000 distinct CDR3 sequences; 25% of them were singletons. The top ten hold around 2.5% of the sample. General conclusions and limits of the study: In some patients, the high TCRbeta diversity seen at day 60 was put down to recipient T cells and intrathymic progenitors that had survived conditioning. Over the following months the frequencies of hyperexpanded clones went down, and after one year T-cell counts and TCRbeta diversity were mostly credited to newly produced T cells. About two months after transplant, the apparently early recovery of alphabetaT-cell counts reportedly depended on just several hundred clones that had expanded rapidly and came from non-depleted graft cells.

The receptor chain draws on TRBV5-1 and TRBJ2-1; TRBD2 matches 7 bases in the middle. This TCR derives from a girl aged 2 to 10 with Fanconi anemia, due to receive a stem cell transplant. The sequencing here drew on PBMCs, taken before TCRalphabeta/CD19-depleted stem cell transplant. The CDR3 sequence is CASSRLASEQFF. The DNA sequence is TGCGCCAGCAGCAGACTAGCTAGTGAGCAGTTCTTC.